This T cell receptor (beta chain) was profiled in a study of T cells in localized non-small cell lung cancer. The protocol was immunoSEQ multiplex PCR, while the TCRdb copy is restricted to in-frame clones and leaves out a portion. This table has roughly 48,000 clones, 60% to 80% appearing once. A remark on this clone: Its antigen remains unidentified.

Study findings and constraints: Across samples, adjacent lung featured a median roughly 62 of the top 100 tumor clones.

This CDR3 contains 12 residues. The germline CDR1 and CDR2 sequences are SGHNT and YENEEA. Trimming shortened V by 3 bases and J by 8 bases, and 7 bases separated the two germline ends. Sequenced here: peripheral blood, sampled before any cancer treatment. The sequence came from a man aged 35 to 69 with stage I squamous cell lung carcinoma. This rearrangement joins TRBV11-3 to TRBJ2-2; D is undetermined. The CDR3 reads CASSFMGGELFF. CDR3 DNA: TGTGCCAGCAGCTTCATGGGAGGGGAGCTGTTTTTT.